Each of the 21 T cell receptor beta chains below was sequenced from the same sample in a study of control samples from healthy donors and cancer patients. Sequencing was performed with immunoSEQ multiplex PCR; in TCRdb, only in-frame clones are kept and a portion is missing. The repertoire holds about 88,000 clones, with 90% to 95% as singletons. The source material was blood. These receptors originate from a man aged 18 to 30 in good health.

The chain combines TRBV11-3 with TRBJ2-5, with D possibly TRBD2 on 5 matching bases. The length of the CDR3 is 13 residues. The V end was cut by 4 bases, the J end by 4 bases, with 10 bases between. The germline V gene has CDR1 SGHNT and CDR2 YENEEA. CDR3 in DNA: TGTGCCAGCAGCTCGCGTGAGGGAGAGACCCAGTACTTC. Its protein product is CASSSREGETQYF.

The chain uses TRBV3-1 (or the pseudogene TRBV3-2) and TRBJ1-1; the D is unclear. Germline-derived CDR1 and CDR2 are LGHDT and YNNKEL (reference sequence). The length of the CDR3 is 12 residues. Trimming removed 2 bases at V and 7 bases at J, with 8 bases between. CDR3 residues: CASSQTQVEAFF. Here the CDR3 DNA reads TGTGCCAGCAGCCAAACGCAGGTTGAAGCTTTCTTT.

The V and J genes are TRBV27 and TRBJ2-3; 11 bases are a match to TRBD2. V gave up 5 bases and J gave up 1 base; unmatched junction bases: 5. Germline V gene lookup returns CDR1 MNHEY and CDR2 SMNVEV (reference sequence). The CDR3 is made up of 16 amino acids. Here the CDR3 DNA reads TGTGCCAGCAGTATGTCACTAGCGGGGGGCACAGATACGCAGTATTTT. As protein: CASSMSLAGGTDTQYF.

The chain combines TRBV19 with TRBJ2-7; 7 nucleotides match TRBD1. The germline V gene has CDR1 LNHDA and CDR2 SQIVND (reference sequence). Trimming at V came to 11 bases and at J to 0 bases, leaving 10 bases not matched to a gene. The CDR3 totals 14 residues. The CDR3 coding sequence is TGTGCCTCCCAGTCTGCAGGGGGCTCCTACGAGCAGTACTTC. This codes for CASQSAGGSYEQYF.

J is TRBJ1-4 and V is TRBV5-1; D is ambiguous. This CDR3 region has 14 residues. Trimming removed 0 bases at V and 4 bases at J, with 7 bases between. CDR1 and CDR2 (germline): SGHRS, YFSETQ. This CDR3 is CASSLGTVNEKLFF. CDR3 nucleotides: TGCGCCAGCAGCTTGGGGACGGTTAATGAAAAACTGTTTTTT.

This clone appeared once. The rearrangement joins TRBV30 to TRBJ1-2; tentatively, D is TRBD1 (5 bases). CDR3 size: 15 residues. Trimming took off 0 bases at V and 7 bases at J, with 18 bases between the two ends. Germline CDR1 and CDR2: GTSNPN and SVGIG (reference sequence). The CDR3 sequence is CAWSVQRAREAGYTF. In DNA, the CDR3 is TGTGCCTGGAGTGTTCAAAGGGCCAGGGAGGCTGGCTACACCTTC.

CDR3 DNA sequence: TGTGCCAGCAGTAAGGGGGCAGGGAACACTGAAGCTTTCTTT. The encoded protein is CASSKGAGNTEAFF. The chain links TRBV7-2 to TRBJ1-1; TRBD1 matches at 7 bases. Germline CDR1 is SGHTA and CDR2 is FQGNSA. This CDR3 comprises 14 residues. The V and J ends lost 6 bases and 1 base, in that order; junction bases with no gene match: 5.

The chain employs TRBV5-4 and TRBJ1-1; D is unresolved. Trimming pared 4 bases from V and 0 bases from J, leaving 7 bases between. The CDR3 has 13 amino acids. CDR1 and CDR2 from the germline V gene are SGHNT and YYREEE (reference sequence). The CDR3, as DNA: TGTGCCAGCAGCCTCCTTATGAACACTGAAGCTTTCTTT. Its protein product is CASSLLMNTEAFF.

This sequence joins TRBV15 and TRBJ2-1; D is perhaps TRBD1 or TRBD2 (5 bases each). The length of the CDR3 is 17 residues. The germline gives CDR1 LNHNV, CDR2 YYDKDF (reference sequence). Trimming stripped 0 bases from V and 4 bases from J, with 16 bases between. Here the CDR3 DNA reads TGTGCCACCAGCAGAGATTCTGGGGGACGTCATTACAATGAGCAGTTCTTC. Translated, it gives CATSRDSGGRHYNEQFF. Using reference TRBV15 and TRBJ2-1 for the parts outside the CDR3, the full variable domain is DAMVIQNPRYQVTQFGKPVTLSCSQTLNHNVMYWYQQKSSQAPKLLFHYYDKDFNNEADTPDNFQSRRPNTSFCFLDIRSPGLGDTAMYLCATSRDSGGRHYNEQFFGPGTRLTVL.

The chain combines TRBV24-1 with TRBJ2-3; TRBD2 agrees at 7 bases. Germline V gene data show CDR1 as KGHDR and CDR2 as SFDVKD. Trimming removed 7 bases from V and 7 bases from J; junction bases left unmatched: 13. The length of the CDR3 is 15 residues. In nucleotides, the CDR3 is TGTGCCACCAGCGACGGAGGCGGGAGAGGTCATACGCAGTATTTT. Translation: CATSDGGGRGHTQYF.

Of note for this clone: Within the sample, other DNA sequences also encode this same CDR3. This chain links TRBV11-2 with TRBJ1-1; a weak D match, TRBD1 (5 bases). The V and J ends lost 0 bases and 5 bases respectively, with 13 bases between them. CDR1 and CDR2 (germline): SGHAT, FQNNGV. The CDR3 sequence is 15 residues long. DNA of the CDR3: TGTGCCAGCAGCTTAGAGAGATCAGGGTTAACTGAAGCTTTCTTT. Its protein product is CASSLERSGLTEAFF.

This rearrangement joins TRBV6-6 to TRBJ2-3, with TRBD2 matching 13 bases. CDR3 size: 15 residues. Per the germline V gene, CDR1 is MNHNY and CDR2 is SVGAGI (reference sequence). The V and J ends lost 6 bases and 3 bases, in that order; junction bases with no gene match: 3. Here the CDR3 reads CASRPGLAGTDTQYF. The CDR3 nucleotides are TGTGCCAGCAGGCCGGGACTAGCGGGGACAGATACGCAGTATTTT.

V is TRBV19 and J is TRBJ1-1; no clear D gene. In germline, CDR1 is LNHDA, CDR2 SQIVND (reference sequence). CDR3 length: 14 amino acids. V lost 5 bases to trimming and J lost 5 bases, with 15 bases between them. The chain's CDR3 is CASSSVAGSTEAFF. As DNA, the CDR3 is TGTGCCAGTAGTTCGGTGGCGGGATCGACTGAAGCTTTCTTT.

The chain joins TRBV5-4 to TRBJ2-7; 11 positions agree with TRBD2. V lost 5 bases, J lost 0 bases, and 7 bases stayed unmatched. This CDR3 comprises 16 residues. Germline V gives CDR1 SGHNT, CDR2 YYREEE (reference sequence). The CDR3 DNA sequence: TGTGCCAGCAGACCTGGGGGGACTAGCGGCTCCTACGAGCAGTACTTC. Translated, it gives CASRPGGTSGSYEQYF.

The V call is TRBV15, the J call TRBJ1-4, with 7 bases aligning to TRBD1. V shed 1 base, J shed 0 bases, and the junction held 5 bases outside the gene matches. This CDR3 has 17 amino acids. Looked up from germline, CDR1 is LNHNV and CDR2 is YYDKDF (reference sequence). The CDR3 DNA reads TGTGCCACCAGCAGAGGAGTTACAGGGGCAACTAATGAAAAACTGTTTTTT. Its protein product is CATSRGVTGATNEKLFF.

The genes are TRBV18 and TRBJ1-2; 12 nucleotides match TRBD1. This CDR3 region has 15 residues. Germline trimming cut 0 bases from V and 4 bases from J; bases unmatched to any gene: 0. CDR1 is KGHSH and CDR2 is LQKENI in the germline V gene. DNA of the CDR3: TGTGCCAGCTCACCACCGGGACAGGGGGCCTATGGCTACACCTTC. It codes for CASSPPGQGAYGYTF.

V usage is TRBV5-1 and J usage is TRBJ2-7, with a possible D match to TRBD1 (6 bases). Per germline, CDR1 SGHRS and CDR2 YFSETQ. This CDR3 contains 13 residues. The V end lost 4 bases, the J end lost 5 bases, and 13 bases lay between the germline ends. The CDR3 nucleotides are TGCGCCAGCAGCCTACAGGGTTATCACGAGCAGTACTTC. This translates into CASSLQGYHEQYF.

The chain recombines TRBV2 with TRBJ1-2; TRBD1 agrees at 7 bases. Germline trimming cut 6 bases from V and 6 bases from J; bases unmatched to any gene: 13. CDR1 is SNHLY and CDR2 is FYNNEI in the germline V gene. The CDR3 covers 15 residues. The CDR3 bases are TGTGCCAGCAGCGGAGGACAGGCCACCGATGATGGCTACACCTTC. Protein: CASSGGQATDDGYTF. The whole variable domain, filled in from reference TRBV2 and TRBJ1-2, reads EPEVTQTPSHQVTQMGQEVILRCVPISNHLYFYWYRQILGQKVEFLVSFYNNEISEKSEIFDDQFSVERPDGSNFTLKIRSTKLEDSAMYFCASSGGQATDDGYTFGSGTRLTVV.

The rearrangement links TRBV27 to TRBJ1-1; D is perhaps TRBD1 (6 bases). V was shortened by 3 bases and J by 12 bases, with 14 bases between the two germline ends. CDR1 is MNHEY and CDR2 is SMNVEV in the germline V gene (reference sequence). The CDR3 has 12 residues. In nucleotides, the CDR3 is TGTGCCAGCAGTTTTCTAACAGGGAACACTTTCTTT. Residues: CASSFLTGNTFF.

The J gene is TRBJ2-7, the V gene TRBV2; D remains ambiguous. Trimming cost V 4 bases and J 6 bases, with 4 bases left between them. CDR3 length: 10 residues. The germline V gene has CDR1 SNHLY and CDR2 FYNNEI. The CDR3 coding sequence is TGTGCCAGCAGTGGTAGCGAGCAGTACTTC. This gives the protein CASSGSEQYF.

The CDR3 loop is CASSLRETQYF. The CDR3 bases are TGTGCCAGCAGTTTAAGGGAGACCCAGTACTTC. The chain couples TRBV6-5 to TRBJ2-5; D not resolved. The ends were cut back, 4 bases at V and 5 bases at J, with 5 bases in the middle. Germline loops: CDR1 MNHEY, CDR2 SVGAGI. CDR3 size: 11 residues.